The rows below give T cell receptor beta chains drawn from one sample of a study of a mutant IDH1 vaccine in newly diagnosed glioma. Method: immunoSEQ multiplex PCR; TCRdb's copy keeps in-frame clones and lacks some. The table includes more than 35,000 clones, 65% to 85% detected once. Antigens of these TCRs are unknown. This material consisted of PBMCs, taken from a glioma patient whose treatment included an IDH1 peptide vaccine. The receptors here all came from a man aged 40-49 years with glioma. Each CDR3 is given with its conserved first and last residue. The order of the fields is J gene, V gene, CDR3 protein.

J: TRBJ2-1; V: TRBV7-6; CDR3: CAVGSASYNEQFF
J: TRBJ2-1; V: TRBV29-1; CDR3: CSVDEREGNNEQFF
J: TRBJ1-4; V: TRBV2; CDR3: CASSPDRAGNEKLFF
J: TRBJ2-1; V: TRBV7-6; CDR3: CASRKAGGTYNEQFF
J: TRBJ1-5; V: TRBV19; CDR3: CASSITGGAGQPQHF
J: TRBJ2-5; V: TRBV2; CDR3: CASNEKTQYF
J: TRBJ1-4; V: TRBV4-1; CDR3: CASSLRQATNEKLFF
J: TRBJ2-1; V: TRBV10-1; CDR3: CANLTSGSNEQFF
J: TRBJ1-2; V: TRBV7-8; CDR3: CASSFYQGRNYGYTF
J: TRBJ2-1; V: TRBV4-1; CDR3: CASSQGGTAGRYEQFF
J: TRBJ1-1; V: TRBV11-3; CDR3: CASSGAPNTEAFF
J: TRBJ2-2; V: TRBV25-1; CDR3: CASSWTSGNTGELFF
J: TRBJ1-2; V: TRBV18; CDR3: CASSPGQGQVYGYTF
J: TRBJ2-3; V: TRBV10-3; CDR3: CATRQDTSTDTQYF
J: TRBJ2-1; V: TRBV29-1; CDR3: CSVEGLAGYNEQFF
J: TRBJ1-4; V: TRBV19; CDR3: CASSIGRGLPNEKLFF
J: TRBJ2-2; V: TRBV11-3; CDR3: CASSPRKGDSGELFF
J: TRBJ1-2; V: TRBV5-1; CDR3: CASSLEGRGYRGYTF
J: TRBJ2-5; V: TRBV5-4; CDR3: CASTPVPQETQYF
J: TRBJ2-5; V: TRBV7-8; CDR3: CASSYTASGSNQETQYF
J: TRBJ1-1; V: TRBV5-8; CDR3: CASSLSGISGRVNTEAFF
J: TRBJ2-1; V: TRBV15; CDR3: CATSRDRGSYNEQFF
J: TRBJ2-3; V: TRBV27; CDR3: CASSLSAPTGHSESSTDTQYF
J: TRBJ2-1; V: TRBV25-1; CDR3: CASSEYFGRDGPNEQFF
J: TRBJ1-5; V: TRBV7-9; CDR3: CASQRGTGAEQPQHF
J: TRBJ1-2; V: TRBV19; CDR3: CASSRDRYLDYGYTF
J: TRBJ2-4; V: TRBV30; CDR3: CAWSEQGANKNIQYF
J: TRBJ2-7; V: TRBV4-2; CDR3: CASSQERTHSYGQYF
J: TRBJ1-5; V: TRBV6-1; CDR3: CATLIHGQSKTF
J: TRBJ2-5; V: TRBV19; CDR3: CASSISRQLAETQYF
J: TRBJ1-4; V: TRBV11-3; CDR3: CASSLDRSNEKLFF
J: TRBJ1-2; V: TRBV29-1; CDR3: CSVQQGRLGYGYTF
J: TRBJ2-3; V: TRBV10-3; CDR3: CAISDLGGRATDTQYF
J: TRBJ2-1; V: TRBV5-1; CDR3: CASSLGLRGHLGEQFF
J: TRBJ1-1; V: TRBV11-2; CDR3: CASLERTGEAFF
J: TRBJ1-4; V: TRBV5-4; CDR3: CASSLGQAEEKLFF
J: TRBJ2-5; V: TRBV5-5; CDR3: CASSSRPGVQETQYF
J: TRBJ2-3; V: TRBV7-9; CDR3: CASSSPLRTSGRAQDTQYF
J: TRBJ2-3; V: TRBV7-7; CDR3: CASSASATDTQYF
J: TRBJ2-3; V: TRBV7-9; CDR3: CASSSTPGTPGRTDTQYF
J: TRBJ2-5; V: TRBV23-1; CDR3: CASSLVSPYQETQYF
J: TRBJ2-1; V: TRBV5-1; CDR3: CASSWDEPFHEQFF
J: TRBJ1-2; V: TRBV5-1; CDR3: CASSSVSTGGFGYTF
J: TRBJ2-3; V: TRBV19; CDR3: CASTTSGQPTDTQYF
J: TRBJ1-2; V: TRBV5-4; CDR3: CASSIDGNYGHTF
J: TRBJ2-1; V: TRBV29-1; CDR3: CSVLDRLADTHYNEQFF